This T cell receptor (beta chain) emerged from a study of blood T cell repertoires in COVID-19. As for the study in general: The analysed material was cDNA or gDNA that came from T cells, B-cell-depleted T cells, or PBMCs.

The CDR3 totals 13 residues. Between the trimmed V and J ends, which lost 7 bases and 1 base, there was a span of 10 bases. Germline CDR1 KGHSH, CDR2 LQKENI. In the original workflow: Using reference gene primer amplification, nucleated cell counts were estimated. Using immunoSEQ multiplex PCR, the repertoire was profiled, and TCRdb retains in-frame clones only, with some absent. The V and J calls and the clone size are those of that table, but D and trimming were determined from the DNA. The sample lists tens of thousands of clones, over 70% occurring once. The sequence derives from an elderly man with acute or convalescent COVID-19. Specimen: peripheral blood. The chain carries TRBV18 and TRBJ1-1; TRBD1 is a possible D gene (5 bases). CDR3 DNA: TGTGCCAGCTTAGAAGACAGGAACACTGAAGCTTTCTTT. Its protein product is CASLEDRNTEAFF.